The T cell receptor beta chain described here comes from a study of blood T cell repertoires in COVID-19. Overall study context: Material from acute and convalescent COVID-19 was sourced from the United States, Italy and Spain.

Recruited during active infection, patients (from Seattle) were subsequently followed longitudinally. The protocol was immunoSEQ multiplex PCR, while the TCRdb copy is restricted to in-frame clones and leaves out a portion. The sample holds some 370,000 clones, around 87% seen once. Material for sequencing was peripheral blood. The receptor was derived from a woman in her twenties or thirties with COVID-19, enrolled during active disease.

CDR3 coding DNA: TGTGCCAGCAAGCGGGGATACGAGCAGTACTTC. Protein: CASKRGYEQYF. This rearrangement joins TRBV19 to TRBJ2-7; 7 nucleotides line up with TRBD2. Germline assignment: CDR1 LNHDA and CDR2 SQIVND (reference sequence). The trim removed 9 bases at V and 4 bases at J, leaving 3 bases unmatched. This CDR3 spans 11 amino acids.